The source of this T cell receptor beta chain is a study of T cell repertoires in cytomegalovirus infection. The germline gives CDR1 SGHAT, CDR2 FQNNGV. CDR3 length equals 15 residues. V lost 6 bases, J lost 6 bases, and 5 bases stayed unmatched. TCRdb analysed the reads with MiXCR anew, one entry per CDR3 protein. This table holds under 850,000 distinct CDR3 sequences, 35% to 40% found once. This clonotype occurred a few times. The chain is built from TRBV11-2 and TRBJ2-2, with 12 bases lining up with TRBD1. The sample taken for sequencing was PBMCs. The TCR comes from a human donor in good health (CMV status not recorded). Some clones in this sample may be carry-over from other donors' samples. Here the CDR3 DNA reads TGTGCCAGCAGAACCGGGACAGGGGGCCCCGGGGAGCTGTTTTTT. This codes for CASRTGTGGPGELFF. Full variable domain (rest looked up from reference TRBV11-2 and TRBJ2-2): EAGVAQSPRYKIIEKRQSVAFWCNPISGHATLYWYQQILGQGPKLLIQFQNNGVVDDSQLPKDRFSAERLKGVDSTLKIQPAKLEDSAVYLCASRTGTGGPGELFFGEGSRLTVL.